This entry lists 18 T cell receptor beta chains sequenced from one sample in a study of blood T cell repertoires in COVID-19. Generated by immunoSEQ multiplex PCR, the TCRdb table keeps only in-frame clones and is missing some. The sample lists 210,000 or so clones; around 89% were seen once. The sequenced material came from peripheral blood. The receptors derive from a middle-aged woman with acute or convalescent COVID-19.

The chain uses TRBV4-1 and TRBJ1-3; 9 bases fit TRBD1. V shed 6 bases, J shed 6 bases, and the junction held 3 bases outside the gene matches. This CDR3 has 13 amino acids. The germline gives CDR1 MGHRA, CDR2 YSYEKL. As DNA, the CDR3 is TGCGCCAGCAGTCAACAGGGGGCAAACACCATATATTTT. This codes for CASSQQGANTIYF.

This rearrangement joins TRBV12-3 or TRBV12-4 to TRBJ2-5; D is ambiguous. The CDR3 contains 12 residues. Deletions cut 6 bases from V and 7 bases from J, with 12 bases between. CDR3 sequence reads: CASRPDIGTQYF. For the CDR3, the DNA is TGTGCCAGCAGACCTGACATCGGGACCCAGTACTTC.

The chain uses TRBV3-1 (or the pseudogene TRBV3-2) and TRBJ1-1; tentative D call: TRBD1 (5 bases). V dropped 1 base and J dropped 5 bases, with 11 bases sitting between them. Germline values: CDR1 LGHDT, CDR2 YNNKEL (reference sequence). This CDR3 has 14 residues. This CDR3 is CASSQAGGRTEAFF. The CDR3 coding sequence is TGTGCCAGCAGCCAAGCGGGGGGTAGGACTGAAGCTTTCTTT.

The chain couples TRBV11-3 to TRBJ2-7; 8 nucleotides agree with TRBD1. The junction had 22 bases not matched to a gene; V was cut back by 6 bases and J by 9 bases. There are 17 residues in the CDR3. Germline V gene lookup returns CDR1 SGHNT and CDR2 YENEEA. CDR3 nucleotide sequence: TGTGCCAGCAGTCTAAAGCCGGGACAGGACCTAAGTTTTTGGCAGTACGTC. This encodes CASSLKPGQDLSFWQYV.

The chain is built from TRBV18 and TRBJ1-6; TRBD1 agrees at 9 bases. The CDR3 has 16 amino acids. J lost 6 bases, V lost 6 bases, and 9 bases had no gene match. Germline V CDR1 and CDR2: KGHSH, LQKENI. CDR3 sequence reads: CASSPTGQGGNSPLHF. The CDR3 DNA reads as TGTGCCAGCTCCCCAACGGGACAGGGAGGTAATTCACCCCTCCACTTT.

The chain couples TRBV5-1 to TRBJ2-2; TRBD2 is a possible D gene (5 bases). The CDR3 is 17 residues long. The V end was cut by 0 bases, the J end by 3 bases, with 15 bases between. CDR1 is SGHRS and CDR2 is YFSETQ in the germline V gene. As DNA, the CDR3 is TGCGCCAGCAGCTTGGACGCTCGAGGGATCCACACCGGGGAGCTGTTTTTT. Translating gives CASSLDARGIHTGELFF.

The chain has TRBV10-3 and TRBJ1-1; D uncertain. V lost 6 bases and J lost 1, with 9 bases in between. The CDR3 runs 13 residues. Germline CDR1 and CDR2: ENHRY and SYGVKD. CDR3 amino acids: CAIRGQWNTEAFF. CDR3 in DNA: TGTGCCATCAGGGGCCAATGGAACACTGAAGCTTTCTTT.

The chain has TRBV2 and TRBJ1-1; 9 bases match TRBD1. V was pared by 4 bases and J by 2 bases, with 11 bases of the junction left unmatched. CDR3 length equals 17 residues. Germline CDR1 reads SNHLY; CDR2 reads FYNNEI. CDR3 sequence (DNA): TGTGCCAGCAGTGGGGACAGGGATCGCAGTATCAACACTGAAGCTTTCTTT. Its translation is CASSGDRDRSINTEAFF.

The rearrangement links TRBV2 to TRBJ1-3, with 8 bases that match TRBD1. Germline values: CDR1 SNHLY, CDR2 FYNNEI. V was clipped by 5 bases and J by 4 bases; unmatched bases: 4. CDR3 size: 14 residues. CDR3 sequence (DNA): TGTGCCAGCAGTAGACAGGGGCCCGGAAACACCATATATTTT. This encodes CASSRQGPGNTIYF. Based on the CDR3 plus reference TRBV2 and TRBJ1-3, the full variable domain is EPEVTQTPSHQVTQMGQEVILRCVPISNHLYFYWYRQILGQKVEFLVSFYNNEISEKSEIFDDQFSVERPDGSNFTLKIRSTKLEDSAMYFCASSRQGPGNTIYFGEGSWLTVV.

The chain has TRBV6-6 and TRBJ2-7; D is perhaps TRBD2 (5 bases). The CDR3 contains 12 residues. Germline assignment: CDR1 MNHNY and CDR2 SVGAGI (reference sequence). The ends were cut back, 4 bases at V and 3 bases at J, with 7 bases in the middle. The CDR3 loop reads CASSLGSYEQYV. In DNA, the CDR3 is TGTGCCAGCAGTTTAGGGAGCTACGAGCAGTACGTC.

The V gene is TRBV19, the J gene TRBJ1-2; 11 nucleotides match TRBD1. From germline, CDR1 is LNHDA and CDR2 SQIVND (reference sequence). V lost 4 bases and J lost 4; bases outside the gene matches: 14. The CDR3 has 18 amino acids. The CDR3 reads CASSTRGQGALSVYGYTF. DNA for the CDR3: TGTGCCAGTAGTACACGTGGACAGGGGGCGCTTTCTGTCTATGGCTACACCTTC.

Remarks on this clone: Within the sample, other DNA sequences also encode this same CDR3. The DNA for the CDR3 is TGTGCCAGCAGTGAACGTCTAAATCAGCCCCAGCATTTT. It translates to CASSERLNQPQHF. This sequence joins TRBV6-1 and TRBJ1-5; D gene uncertain. The germline V gene has CDR1 MNHNS and CDR2 SASEGT. V lost 2 bases and J 4 bases, leaving 6 bases between the germline ends. The CDR3 totals 13 residues.

The chain is built from TRBV7-9 and TRBJ2-7; 8 positions match TRBD1. The CDR3 runs to 13 residues. V shed 2 bases, J shed 3 bases, and the junction held 0 bases outside the gene matches. Germline V CDR1 and CDR2: SEHNR, FQNEAQ (reference sequence). The CDR3 protein is CASSLTGGYEQYV. DNA of the CDR3: TGTGCCAGCAGCTTAACAGGGGGCTACGAGCAGTACGTC.

The chain couples TRBV18 to TRBJ1-4, with TRBD1 as a possible D gene (5 bases). Per the germline V gene, CDR1 is KGHSH and CDR2 is LQKENI. The V and J ends lost 0 bases and 1 base respectively, with 9 bases between them. This CDR3 is built from 16 residues. CDR3 sequence reads: CASSPPFRVTNEKLFF. In DNA, the CDR3 is TGTGCCAGCTCACCACCGTTCAGGGTAACTAATGAAAAACTGTTTTTT.

The chain couples TRBV6-1 to TRBJ1-3, with 8 positions matching TRBD1. This CDR3 spans 22 amino acids. The ends lost 2 bases at V and 0 bases at J; junction bases unmatched: 21. Germline V CDR1 and CDR2: MNHNS, SASEGT. The CDR3 is CASSETSSLVGQVTGSGNTIYF. The CDR3 nucleotides read TGTGCCAGCAGTGAAACTTCCAGTTTGGTGGGACAGGTTACAGGCTCTGGAAACACCATATATTTT.

This clone was seen once. The CDR3 region is CASSSPGVYGYTF. CDR3 nucleotides: TGTGCCAGCAGCTCCCCAGGGGTCTATGGCTACACCTTC. This chain links TRBV9 with TRBJ1-2; D may be TRBD1 (6 bases). Germline CDR1 SGDLS, CDR2 YYNGEE. This CDR3 is built from 13 residues. Trimming stripped 4 bases from V and 4 bases from J, with 11 bases between.

The CDR3 DNA follows: TGTGCCAGTAGTATTGGGACAGGGGCCTATGGCTACACCTTC. Translation: CASSIGTGAYGYTF. The chain employs TRBV19 and TRBJ1-2; 10 positions match TRBD1. Germline V CDR1 and CDR2: LNHDA, SQIVND (reference sequence). The CDR3 is 14 amino acids. V was clipped by 3 bases and J by 4 bases; unmatched bases: 2. The full variable domain, rest sourced from reference TRBV19 and TRBJ1-2, is DGGITQSPKYLFRKEGQNVTLSCEQNLNHDAMYWYRQDPGQGLRLIYYSQIVNDFQKGDIAEGYSVSREKKESFPLTVTSAQKNPTAFYLCASSIGTGAYGYTFGSGTRLTVV.

The rearrangement uses TRBV28 and TRBJ1-1, with 11 bases aligning to TRBD1. Germline CDR1 is MDHEN and CDR2 is SYDVKM. V dropped 4 bases and J dropped 6; count of bases not matched to a gene: 4. The length of the CDR3 is 14 residues. CDR3 region: CASSSGQGAAEAFF. The CDR3 coding sequence is TGTGCCAGCAGTTCCGGACAGGGGGCGGCTGAAGCTTTCTTT.